This T cell receptor beta chain came from a study of T cell changes during pregnancy in multiple sclerosis. Assay used: immunoSEQ multiplex PCR; TCRdb lists only in-frame clones, some missing. The sample holds under 120,000 clones; 90% to 95% are singletons and the top ten take less than 4%. This clone showed up just once. The CDR3 sequence is 17 residues long. CDR1 and CDR2 from the germline V gene are MNHEY and SMNVEV (reference sequence). Trimming took 6 bases from V and 2 from J; bases not matched to a gene: 9. The specimen comprised peripheral blood, sampled after pregnancy. The TCR originated in a female donor with multiple sclerosis, enrolled in a pregnancy study. This chain links TRBV27 with TRBJ2-1; 11 bases agree with TRBD2. Here the CDR3 DNA reads TGTGCCAGCAGCGTCTTTAGCGGGGGGGCCCCCTACAATGAGCAGTTCTTC. This codes for CASSVFSGGAPYNEQFF.